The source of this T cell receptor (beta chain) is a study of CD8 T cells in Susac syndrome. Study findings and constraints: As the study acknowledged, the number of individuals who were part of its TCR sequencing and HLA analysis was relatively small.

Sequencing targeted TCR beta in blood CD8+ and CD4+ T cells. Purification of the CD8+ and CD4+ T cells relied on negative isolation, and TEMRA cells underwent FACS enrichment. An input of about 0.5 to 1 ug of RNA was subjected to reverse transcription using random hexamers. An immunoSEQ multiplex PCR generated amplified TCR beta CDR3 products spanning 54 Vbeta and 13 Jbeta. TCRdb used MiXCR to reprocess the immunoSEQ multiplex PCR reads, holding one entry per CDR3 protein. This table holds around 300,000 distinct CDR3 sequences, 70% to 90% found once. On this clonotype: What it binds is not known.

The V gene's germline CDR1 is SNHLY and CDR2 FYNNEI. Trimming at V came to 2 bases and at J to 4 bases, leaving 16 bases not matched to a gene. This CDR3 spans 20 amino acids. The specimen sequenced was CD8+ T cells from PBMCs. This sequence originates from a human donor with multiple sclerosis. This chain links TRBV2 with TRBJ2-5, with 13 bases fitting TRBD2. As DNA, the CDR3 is TGTGCCAGCAGTGAATGGGCGCCAACTAGCGGGGGGGCTCTAGGAGAGACCCAGTACTTC. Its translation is CASSEWAPTSGGALGETQYF.